Below, 5 T cell receptor beta chains from the same sample are listed, as sequenced in a study of cytomegalovirus exposure and HLA in healthy donors. This PCR relied on a set of 60 Vbeta primers and 13 Jbeta primers. Repertoires were generated with immunoSEQ multiplex PCR, while TCRdb's copy carries only in-frame clones and drops some. The data show 150,000 to 200,000 clones, with over 75% seen just once and 3.5% to 5.5% held by the top ten. Sequenced input: PBMCs. These receptor sequences come from a man aged 40-49 years in good health and CMV-seronegative.

The chain links TRBV5-6 to TRBJ1-6; D remains ambiguous. Trimming pared 0 bases from V and 13 bases from J, leaving 20 bases between. This CDR3 comprises 16 residues. The germline gives CDR1 SGHDT, CDR2 YYEEEE. CDR3 loop: CASSLGSRAVQLPLHF. The CDR3 region has the DNA TGTGCCAGCAGCTTGGGGTCGCGGGCAGTCCAGTTGCCCCTCCACTTT.

The gene calls are TRBV5-6 and TRBJ1-2; D may be TRBD1 (5 bases). CDR1 is SGHDT, CDR2 YYEEEE, per germline. This CDR3 has 11 amino acids. The V gene lost 2 bases and the J gene lost 7 bases, with 6 bases spanning the gap. The CDR3 DNA follows: TGTGCCAGCAGCTTTGGGGCTGGCTACACCTTC. Protein sequence: CASSFGAGYTF.

CDR3 sequence: CASGTGYEQYF. The DNA of the CDR3 is TGTGCCAGCGGGACTGGCTACGAGCAGTACTTC. This rearrangement joins TRBV6-5 to TRBJ2-7; D might be TRBD2 (6 bases). The CDR3 length is 11 residues. Trimming took off 8 bases at V and 3 bases at J, with 8 bases between the two ends. CDR1 is MNHEY, CDR2 SVGAGI, per germline.

V is TRBV5-6 and J is TRBJ1-2; 7 bases are a match to TRBD1. Germline V gene data show CDR1 as SGHDT and CDR2 as YYEEEE. The CDR3 contains 15 residues. Germline trimming cut 4 bases from V and 7 bases from J; bases unmatched to any gene: 13. The CDR3 DNA sequence: TGTGCCAGCAGCCCACAGGGGACGCAGCATAGTGGCTACACCTTC. Protein product: CASSPQGTQHSGYTF.

V and J are TRBV5-5 and TRBJ2-1; 12 bases agree with TRBD2. The CDR3 totals 16 residues. The V segment lost 3 bases and the J segment 0 bases; nucleotides outside the gene matches: 1. The V gene's germline CDR1 is SGHKS and CDR2 YYEKEE (reference sequence). This CDR3 reads CASSWTSGVSYNEQFF. The CDR3 bases are TGTGCCAGCAGCTGGACTAGCGGGGTCTCCTACAATGAGCAGTTCTTC.